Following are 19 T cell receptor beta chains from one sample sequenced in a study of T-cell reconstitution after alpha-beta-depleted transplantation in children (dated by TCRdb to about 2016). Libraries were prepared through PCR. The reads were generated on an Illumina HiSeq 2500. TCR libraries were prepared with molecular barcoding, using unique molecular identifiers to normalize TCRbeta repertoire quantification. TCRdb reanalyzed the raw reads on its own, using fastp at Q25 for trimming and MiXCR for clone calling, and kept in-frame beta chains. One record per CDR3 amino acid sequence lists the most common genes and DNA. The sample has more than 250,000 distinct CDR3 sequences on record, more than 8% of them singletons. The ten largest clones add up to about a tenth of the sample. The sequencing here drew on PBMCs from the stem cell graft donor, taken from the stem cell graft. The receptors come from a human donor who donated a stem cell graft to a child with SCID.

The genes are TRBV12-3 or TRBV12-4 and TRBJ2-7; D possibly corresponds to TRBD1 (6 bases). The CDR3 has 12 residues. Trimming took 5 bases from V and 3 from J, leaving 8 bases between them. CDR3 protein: CASSADSYEQYF. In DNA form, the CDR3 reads TGTGCCAGCAGTGCGGACAGCTACGAGCAGTACTTC.

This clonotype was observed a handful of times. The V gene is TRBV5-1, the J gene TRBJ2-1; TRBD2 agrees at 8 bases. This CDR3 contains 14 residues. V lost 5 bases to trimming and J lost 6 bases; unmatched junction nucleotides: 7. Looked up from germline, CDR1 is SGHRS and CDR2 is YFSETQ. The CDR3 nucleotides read TGCGCCAGCAGTGGTAGCGGGGTTCGCAATGAGCAGTTCTTC. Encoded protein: CASSGSGVRNEQFF.

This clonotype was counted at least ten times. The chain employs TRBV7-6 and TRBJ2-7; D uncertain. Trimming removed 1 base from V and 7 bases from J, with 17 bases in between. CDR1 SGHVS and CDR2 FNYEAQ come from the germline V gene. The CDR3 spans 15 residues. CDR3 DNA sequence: TGTGCCAGCAGCTTAGGGCAGGCTCCTTCGGATGAGCAGTACTTC. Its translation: CASSLGQAPSDEQYF.

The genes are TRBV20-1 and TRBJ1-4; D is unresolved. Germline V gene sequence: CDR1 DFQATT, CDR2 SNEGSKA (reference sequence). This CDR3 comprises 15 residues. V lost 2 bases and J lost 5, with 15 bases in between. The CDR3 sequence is CSARPSGGKNEKLFF. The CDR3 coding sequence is TGCAGTGCTAGACCATCGGGAGGGAAGAATGAAAAACTGTTTTTT.

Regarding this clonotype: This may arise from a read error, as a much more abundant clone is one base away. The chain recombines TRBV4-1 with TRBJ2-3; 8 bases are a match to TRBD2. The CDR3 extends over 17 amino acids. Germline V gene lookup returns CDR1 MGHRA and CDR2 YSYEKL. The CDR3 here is CASSQESAGASTDTQFF. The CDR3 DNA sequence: TGCGCCAGCAGCCAAGAGTCAGCGGGGGCCAGCACAGATACGCAGTTTTTT.

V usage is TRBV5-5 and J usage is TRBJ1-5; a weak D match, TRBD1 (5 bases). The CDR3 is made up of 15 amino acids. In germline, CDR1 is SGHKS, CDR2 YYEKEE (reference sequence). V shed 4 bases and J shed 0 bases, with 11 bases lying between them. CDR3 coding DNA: TGTGCCAGCAGCGGAGTTGGGGGTAGCAATCAGCCCCAGCATTTT. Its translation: CASSGVGGSNQPQHF. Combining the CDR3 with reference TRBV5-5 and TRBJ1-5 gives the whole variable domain DAGVTQSPTHLIKTRGQQVTLRCSPISGHKSVSWYQQVLGQGPQFIFQYYEKEERGRGNFPDRFSARQFPNYSSELNVNALLLGDSALYLCASSGVGGSNQPQHFGDGTRLSIL.

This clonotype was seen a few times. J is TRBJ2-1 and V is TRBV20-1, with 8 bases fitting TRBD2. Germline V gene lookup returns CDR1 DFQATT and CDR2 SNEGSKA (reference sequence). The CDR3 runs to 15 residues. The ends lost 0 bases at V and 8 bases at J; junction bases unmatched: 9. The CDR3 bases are TGCAGTGCTAGAGATGGACGGGGGGGGCCCTATGAGCAGTTCTTC. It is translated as CSARDGRGGPYEQFF.

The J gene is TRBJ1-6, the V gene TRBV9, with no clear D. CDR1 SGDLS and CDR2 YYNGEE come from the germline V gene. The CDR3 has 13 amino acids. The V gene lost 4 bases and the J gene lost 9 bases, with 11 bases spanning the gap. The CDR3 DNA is TGTGCCAGCAGCAGCGTACTGTCTTCACCCCTCCACTTT. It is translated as CASSSVLSSPLHF. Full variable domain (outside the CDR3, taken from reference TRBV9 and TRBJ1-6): DSGVTQTPKHLITATGQRVTLRCSPRSGDLSVYWYQQSLDQGLQFLIQYYNGEERAKGNILERFSAQQFPDLHSELNLSSLELGDSALYFCASSSVLSSPLHFGNGTRLTVT.

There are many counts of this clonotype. In DNA, the CDR3 is TGCGCCAGCAGCTTTCAAGGGGGCGGACAGTTCTTC. Its translation is CASSFQGGGQFF. This chain links TRBV5-1 with TRBJ2-1; 7 bases fit TRBD1. This CDR3 is 12 amino acids long. V was pared by 2 bases and J by 13 bases, with 6 bases of the junction left unmatched. Germline lookup yields CDR1 SGHRS and CDR2 YFSETQ. The full variable domain, with the rest looked up from reference TRBV5-1 and TRBJ2-1, is KAGVTQTPRYLIKTRGQQVTLSCSPISGHRSVSWYQQTPGQGLQFLFEYFSETQRNKGNFPGRFSGRQFSNSRSEMNVSTLELGDSALYLCASSFQGGGQFFGPGTRLTVL.

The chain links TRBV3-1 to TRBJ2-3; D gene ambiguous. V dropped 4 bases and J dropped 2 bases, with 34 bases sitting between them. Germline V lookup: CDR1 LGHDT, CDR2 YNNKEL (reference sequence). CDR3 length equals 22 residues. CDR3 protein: CASSPIRVRYRARKPLTDTQYF. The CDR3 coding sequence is TGTGCCAGCAGCCCCATAAGAGTCAGGTATCGGGCGAGAAAGCCACTCACAGATACGCAGTATTTT.

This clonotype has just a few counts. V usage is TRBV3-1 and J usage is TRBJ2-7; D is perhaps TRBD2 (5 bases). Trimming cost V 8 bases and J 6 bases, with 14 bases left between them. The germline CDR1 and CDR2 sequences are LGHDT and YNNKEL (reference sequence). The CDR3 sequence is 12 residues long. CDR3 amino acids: CASGEGLPEQYF. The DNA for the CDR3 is TGTGCCAGCGGTGAGGGCCTTCCCGAGCAGTACTTC.

DNA for the CDR3: TGCGCCAGCAGCTCCGGCGGACTAGCGGGGTGGTACGAGCAGTACTTC. It specifies CASSSGGLAGWYEQYF. This chain connects TRBV5-1 to TRBJ2-7; 12 nucleotides line up with TRBD2. The CDR3 has 16 residues. Germline V lookup: CDR1 SGHRS, CDR2 YFSETQ. J was trimmed by 4 bases and V by 3 bases; bases with no gene match: 8.

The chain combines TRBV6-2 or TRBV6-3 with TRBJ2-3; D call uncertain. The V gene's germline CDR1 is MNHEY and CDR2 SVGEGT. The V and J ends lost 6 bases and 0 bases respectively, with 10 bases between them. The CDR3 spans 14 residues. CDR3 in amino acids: CASSPWESTDTQYF. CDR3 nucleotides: TGTGCCAGCAGCCCGTGGGAAAGCACAGATACGCAGTATTTT.

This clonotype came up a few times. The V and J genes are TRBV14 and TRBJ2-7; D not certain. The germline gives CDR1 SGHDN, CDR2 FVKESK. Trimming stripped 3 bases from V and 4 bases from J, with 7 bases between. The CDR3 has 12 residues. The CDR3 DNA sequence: TGTGCCAGCAGCCATAACGAATACGAGCAGTACTTC. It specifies CASSHNEYEQYF.

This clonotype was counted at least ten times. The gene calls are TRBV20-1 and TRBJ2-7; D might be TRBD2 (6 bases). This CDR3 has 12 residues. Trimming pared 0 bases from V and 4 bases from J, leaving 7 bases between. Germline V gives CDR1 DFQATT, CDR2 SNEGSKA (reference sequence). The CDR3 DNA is TGCAGTGCTAGAGATGCGGGGTACGAGCAGTACTTC. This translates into CSARDAGYEQYF.

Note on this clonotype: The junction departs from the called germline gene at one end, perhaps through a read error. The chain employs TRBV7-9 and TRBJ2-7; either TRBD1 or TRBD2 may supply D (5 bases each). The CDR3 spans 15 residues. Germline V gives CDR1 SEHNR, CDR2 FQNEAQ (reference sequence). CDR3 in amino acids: CASSSPPRGRYEQYF. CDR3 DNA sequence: TGTGCAAGCAGCTCCCCCCCTCGGGGCCGCTACGAGCAGTACTTC.

The CDR3 here is CAIRSGTESGSTGELFF. DNA of the CDR3: TGTGCCATCAGATCCGGGACAGAGTCCGGGTCCACCGGGGAGCTGTTTTTT. The chain is built from TRBV10-3 and TRBJ2-2; 7 bases are shared with TRBD1. Looked up from germline, CDR1 is ENHRY and CDR2 is SYGVKD. CDR3 length equals 17 residues. J lost 4 bases, V lost 6 bases, and 14 bases had no gene match.

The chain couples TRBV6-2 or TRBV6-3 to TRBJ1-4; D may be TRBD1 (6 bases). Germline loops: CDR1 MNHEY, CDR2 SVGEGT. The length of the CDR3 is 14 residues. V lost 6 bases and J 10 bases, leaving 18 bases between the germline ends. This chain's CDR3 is CASRRDGGLGKLFF. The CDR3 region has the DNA TGTGCCAGCAGGCGCGATGGGGGCTTAGGAAAACTGTTTTTT.

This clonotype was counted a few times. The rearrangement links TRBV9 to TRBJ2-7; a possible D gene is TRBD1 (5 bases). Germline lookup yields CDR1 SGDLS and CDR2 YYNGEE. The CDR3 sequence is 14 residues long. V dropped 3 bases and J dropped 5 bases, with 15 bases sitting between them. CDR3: CASSAQGLMNEQYF. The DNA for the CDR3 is TGTGCCAGCAGCGCCCAGGGTTTGATGAACGAGCAGTACTTC.